A selection of T cell receptor beta chains follows, all from one sample in a study of cytotoxic CD8 clonotypes in ibrutinib-treated CLL. Some clones are missing from TCRdb's copy, which holds only in-frame ones; the method was immunoSEQ multiplex PCR. The table includes about 330,000 clones, roughly 71% detected once. The material was PBMCs, obtained after 36 months of ibrutinib treatment. All receptors derive from a human donor with chronic lymphocytic leukemia. The CDR3 runs from the conserved cysteine through the conserved F or W. Size is omitted from some rows. Given values are once, few, many or a class for expanded clones.

size	V	length	J	CDR3
once	TRBV5-1	19	TRBJ2-5	CASSLGRPGRGTMGETQYF
.	TRBV4-1	12	TRBJ1-2	CASSLFRGGYTF
.	TRBV5-1	16	TRBJ2-3	CASSLTGGATTDTQYF
.	TRBV19	15	TRBJ1-5	CASSTRDSGDQPQHF
.	TRBV9	16	TRBJ2-5	CASSVRSDRDQETQYF
.	TRBV18	14	TRBJ2-7	CASSPPPGSNEQYF
.	TRBV5-4	14	TRBJ2-3	CASSWGGQTDTQYF
few	TRBV6-5	14	TRBJ2-7	CASSRGFAGYEQYF
.	TRBV5-1	14	TRBJ1-4	CASSLGQVGEKLFF
.	TRBV9	15	TRBJ2-2	CASSLTGGATGELFF
.	TRBV9	12	TRBJ2-2	CASSVDTGELFF
.	TRBV4-1	14	TRBJ1-2	CASSQVTSPSGYTF
.	TRBV28	14	TRBJ2-7	CASKTSGNLYEQYF
.	TRBV7-6	17	TRBJ1-5	CASSLEQGGYSNQPQHF
few	TRBV11-1	14	TRBJ2-1	CASSKGPQRGEQFF
.	TRBV11-2	15	TRBJ2-1	CASSLVAGVYNEQFF
few	TRBV2	15	TRBJ2-5	CASSGLAGDQETQYF
.	TRBV6-5	15	TRBJ2-1	CASSYSAPRWNEQFF
.	TRBV15	16	TRBJ2-5	CATSVRLAGFGETQYF
.	TRBV4-1	13	TRBJ2-2	CASSHRQFGELFF
.	TRBV10-3	17	TRBJ1-1	CAIKAGTGGEEDTEAFF
.	TRBV19	15	TRBJ1-1	CASSIGQYPNTEAFF
few	TRBV4-1	16	TRBJ2-5	CASSHPRQESTETQYF
.	TRBV19	17	TRBJ1-1	CASRLRRGPLMNTEAFF
few	TRBV6-5	14	TRBJ1-6	CASTQNPIGSPLHF
.	TRBV28	19	TRBJ2-1	CASSSLMMWTGGRYNEQFF
few	TRBV18	15	TRBJ1-6	CASSPPITVGSPLHF
.	TRBV18	14	TRBJ2-7	CASSSGTGPIKQYF
.	TRBV15	16	TRBJ1-1	CATSRDLTALNTEAFF
.	TRBV15	17	TRBJ1-5	CATSRDRGTDYNQPQHF
.	TRBV5-6	17	TRBJ1-4	CASSLERQGLSNEKLFF
.	TRBV6-5	13	TRBJ2-7	CASSYSPEYEQYF
.	TRBV18	15	TRBJ1-3	CASSPRGPSGNTIYF
few	TRBV6-6	15	TRBJ2-4	CASSRGQGAKNIQYF
few	TRBV15	16	TRBJ1-5	CATSRDLGRSNQPQHF